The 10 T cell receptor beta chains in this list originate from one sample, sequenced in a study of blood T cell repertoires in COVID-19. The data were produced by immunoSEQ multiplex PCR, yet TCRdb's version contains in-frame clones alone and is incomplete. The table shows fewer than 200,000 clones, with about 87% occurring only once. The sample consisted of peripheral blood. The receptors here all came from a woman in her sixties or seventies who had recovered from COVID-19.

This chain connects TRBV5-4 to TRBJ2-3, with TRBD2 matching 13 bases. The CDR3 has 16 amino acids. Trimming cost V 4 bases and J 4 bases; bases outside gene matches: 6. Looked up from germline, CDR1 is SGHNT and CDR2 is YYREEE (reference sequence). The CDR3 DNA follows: TGTGCCAGCAGCATACTAGCGGGGGGGCCGGCAGATACGCAGTATTTT. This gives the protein CASSILAGGPADTQYF.

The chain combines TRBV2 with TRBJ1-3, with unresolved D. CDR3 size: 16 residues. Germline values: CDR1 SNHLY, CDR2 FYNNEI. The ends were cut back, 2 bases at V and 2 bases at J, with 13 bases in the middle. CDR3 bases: TGTGCCAGCAGTGAACGGGGTTCGGAGGCTGGAAACACCATATATTTT. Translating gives CASSERGSEAGNTIYF.

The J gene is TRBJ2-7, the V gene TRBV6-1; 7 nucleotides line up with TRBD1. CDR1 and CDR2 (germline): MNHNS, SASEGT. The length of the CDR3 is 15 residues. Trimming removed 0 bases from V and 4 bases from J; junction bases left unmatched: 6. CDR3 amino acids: CASSEAGYRGYEQYF. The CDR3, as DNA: TGTGCCAGCAGTGAAGCGGGGTACAGGGGTTACGAGCAGTACTTC.

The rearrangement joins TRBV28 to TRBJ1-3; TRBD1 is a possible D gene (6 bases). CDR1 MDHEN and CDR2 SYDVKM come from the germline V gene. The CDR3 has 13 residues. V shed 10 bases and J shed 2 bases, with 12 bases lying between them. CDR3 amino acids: CATWGPAGNTIYF. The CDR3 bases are TGTGCCACTTGGGGGCCGGCTGGAAACACCATATATTTT.

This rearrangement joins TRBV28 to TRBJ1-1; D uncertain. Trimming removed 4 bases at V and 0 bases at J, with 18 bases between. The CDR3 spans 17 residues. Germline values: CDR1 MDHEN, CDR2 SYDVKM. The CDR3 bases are TGTGCCAGCAGTTCCACCCGACATGATCGGATGAACACTGAAGCTTTCTTT. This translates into CASSSTRHDRMNTEAFF.

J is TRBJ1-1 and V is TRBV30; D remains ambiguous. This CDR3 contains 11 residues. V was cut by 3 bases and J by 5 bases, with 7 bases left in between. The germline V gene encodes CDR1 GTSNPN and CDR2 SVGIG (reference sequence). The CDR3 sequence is CAWRGGTEAFF. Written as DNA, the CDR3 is TGTGCCTGGAGGGGAGGAACTGAAGCTTTCTTT.

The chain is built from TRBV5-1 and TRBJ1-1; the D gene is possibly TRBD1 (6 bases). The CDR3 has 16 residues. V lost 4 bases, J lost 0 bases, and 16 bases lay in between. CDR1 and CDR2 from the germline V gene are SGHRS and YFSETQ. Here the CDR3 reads CASSNPTGPLNTEAFF. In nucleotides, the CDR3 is TGCGCCAGCAGCAACCCGACAGGCCCTCTGAACACTGAAGCTTTCTTT.

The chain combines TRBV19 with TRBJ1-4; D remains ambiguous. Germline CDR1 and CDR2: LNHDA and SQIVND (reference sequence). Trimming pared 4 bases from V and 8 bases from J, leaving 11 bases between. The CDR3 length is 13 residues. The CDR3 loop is CASSKSSQEKLFF. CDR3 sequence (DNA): TGTGCCAGTAGTAAGTCCTCCCAGGAAAAACTGTTTTTT.

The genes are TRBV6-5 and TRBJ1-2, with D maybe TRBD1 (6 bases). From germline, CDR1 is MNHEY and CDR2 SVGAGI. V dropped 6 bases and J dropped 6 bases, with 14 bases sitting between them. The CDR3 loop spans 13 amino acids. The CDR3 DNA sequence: TGTGCCAGCAGGCTGGACAGCCTAGATGGCTACACCTTC. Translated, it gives CASRLDSLDGYTF.

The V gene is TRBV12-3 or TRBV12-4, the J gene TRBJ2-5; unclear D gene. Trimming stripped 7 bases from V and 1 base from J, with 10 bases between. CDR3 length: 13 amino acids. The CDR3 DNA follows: TGTGCCAGCACCCTACAGAGCCAAGAGACCCAGTACTTC. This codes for CASTLQSQETQYF.